Below, 16 T cell receptor beta chains from the same sample are listed, as sequenced in a study of shared clonotypes between healthy human individuals. The assay was immunoSEQ multiplex PCR, and TCRdb's table has in-frame clones only and misses some. The sample consists of around 1,000,000 clones, 60% to 85% of them appearing once. Input material: memory CD4+ T cells from PBMCs. Subset described: CD45RA-negative fraction. The source of these receptors is a young man in good health. Some clones in this sample may be carry-over from other donors' samples.

The chain combines TRBV28 with TRBJ1-3, with a possible D match to TRBD1 (5 bases). In germline, CDR1 is MDHEN, CDR2 SYDVKM. V was shortened by 3 bases and J by 0 bases, with 9 bases between the two germline ends. The CDR3 spans 15 residues. The CDR3, as DNA: TGTGCCAGCAGTTTTCGGGGGACCTCTGGAAACACCATATATTTT. It encodes CASSFRGTSGNTIYF. The full variable domain, with the rest looked up from reference TRBV28 and TRBJ1-3, is DVKVTQSSRYLVKRTGEKVFLECVQDMDHENMFWYRQDPGLGLRLIYFSYDVKMKEKGDIPEGYSVSREKKERFSLILESASTNQTSMYLCASSFRGTSGNTIYFGEGSWLTVV.

This chain joins TRBV7-2 and TRBJ2-7; 8 positions match TRBD2. The length of the CDR3 is 16 residues. In germline, CDR1 is SGHTA, CDR2 FQGNSA. The V gene end was trimmed by 8 bases and the J gene end by 3 bases; junction bases not matched to a gene: 15. The chain's CDR3 is CASGRLLAGGFYEQYF. CDR3 sequence (DNA): TGTGCCAGCGGGCGGCTACTGGCGGGGGGCTTCTACGAGCAGTACTTC.

The table lists this clone with a count of one. The chain has TRBV10-3 and TRBJ2-5; 7 nucleotides align to TRBD1. Germline CDR1 and CDR2: ENHRY and SYGVKD. CDR3 length: 17 amino acids. The V gene end was trimmed by 0 bases and the J gene end by 2 bases; junction bases not matched to a gene: 9. The CDR3 is CAISESTGQAVQETQYF. In DNA form, the CDR3 reads TGTGCCATCAGTGAGTCGACAGGACAGGCTGTACAAGAGACCCAGTACTTC.

The CDR3 here is CASTPGGDGVYGYTF. For the CDR3, the DNA is TGTGCCAGCACCCCGGGGGGGGACGGGGTCTATGGCTACACCTTC. This chain connects TRBV28 to TRBJ1-2; the D gene is possibly TRBD1 (5 bases). The germline CDR1 and CDR2 sequences are MDHEN and SYDVKM. The CDR3 loop spans 15 amino acids. The V and J ends lost 7 bases and 4 bases respectively, with 19 bases between them.

The rearrangement uses TRBV5-8 and TRBJ2-1; D is unclear. The CDR3 sequence is 11 residues long. Germline values: CDR1 SGHTS, CDR2 YDEGEE. Trimming removed 2 bases at V and 11 bases at J, with 8 bases between. CDR3 amino acids: CASSFAVQQFF. Written as DNA, the CDR3 is TGTGCCAGCAGCTTTGCTGTTCAGCAGTTCTTC.

This clone has a single count. The CDR3 reads CASSEGGVVDEQYF. CDR3 bases: TGTGCCAGCAGTGAAGGGGGGGTAGTCGACGAGCAGTACTTC. The chain carries TRBV25-1 and TRBJ2-7; 7 bases are a match to TRBD2. This CDR3 contains 14 residues. The germline CDR1 and CDR2 sequences are MGHDK and SYGVNS. V trimming: 2 bases; J trimming: 5 bases; junction bases outside the gene matches: 6.

This clone was counted only a few times. The V gene is TRBV6-1, the J gene TRBJ2-5; D unclear. The ends were cut back, 10 bases at V and 2 bases at J, with 14 bases in the middle. The CDR3 is 13 residues long. Per the germline V gene, CDR1 is MNHNS and CDR2 is SASEGT. The CDR3, as DNA: TGTGCCACCCGGCTGGGTTGGCAAGAGACCCAGTACTTC. Encoded protein: CATRLGWQETQYF.

This clone is a singleton in its sample. The chain is built from TRBV5-1 and TRBJ2-7; 10 nucleotides match TRBD2. The CDR3 covers 14 residues. From germline, CDR1 is SGHRS and CDR2 YFSETQ. V shed 5 bases, J shed 6 bases, and the junction held 8 bases outside the gene matches. CDR3 loop: CASSQREGWGEQYF. Here the CDR3 DNA reads TGCGCCAGCAGTCAGCGGGAGGGGTGGGGCGAGCAGTACTTC.

This clone was detected only once. Other DNA sequences in this sample translate to the same CDR3. This chain uses TRBV30 with TRBJ2-5; D is possibly TRBD2 (5 bases). Trimming removed 0 bases at V and 5 bases at J, with 10 bases between. From germline, CDR1 is GTSNPN and CDR2 SVGIG (reference sequence). The CDR3 totals 13 residues. The CDR3 here is CAWSVRGSETQYF. CDR3 DNA sequence: TGTGCCTGGAGTGTACGAGGGTCCGAGACCCAGTACTTC.

The chain joins TRBV6-5 to TRBJ2-1, with a tentative D call TRBD2 (5 bases). The ends were cut back, 2 bases at V and 8 bases at J, with 16 bases in the middle. Looked up from germline, CDR1 is MNHEY and CDR2 is SVGAGI. There are 15 residues in the CDR3. CDR3 DNA: TGTGCCAGCAGTTACAGGGCGGGTGTTAGGGATGAGCAGTTCTTC. Translated: CASSYRAGVRDEQFF.

This rearrangement joins TRBV29-1 to TRBJ2-7, with D tentatively TRBD2 (6 bases). Trimming took off 5 bases at V and 0 bases at J, with 17 bases between the two ends. Germline CDR1 SQVTM, CDR2 ANQGSEA. This CDR3 is built from 15 residues. The CDR3 DNA is TGCAGCGTTCTATTTGCGGGGACCGCCTCCTACGAGCAGTACTTC. As protein: CSVLFAGTASYEQYF.

This clone was recorded at least ten times. The sample holds other DNA sequences that translate to the same CDR3. The V gene is TRBV6-6, the J gene TRBJ2-3, with TRBD1 identical over 11 bases. The germline gives CDR1 MNHNY, CDR2 SVGAGI (reference sequence). The ends lost 8 bases at V and 3 bases at J; junction bases unmatched: 4. The CDR3 is 14 residues long. CDR3 sequence (DNA): TGTGCCAGCGCTAGGGACAGGGGGACAGATACGCAGTATTTT. This encodes CASARDRGTDTQYF.

The rearrangement uses TRBV6-1 and TRBJ1-5; no firm D call. The CDR3 extends over 12 amino acids. Trimming took 10 bases from V and 6 from J, leaving 13 bases between them. Germline lookup yields CDR1 MNHNS and CDR2 SASEGT. CDR3 bases: TGTGCCACAGACCCCCTGGGTCAGCCCCAGCATTTT. This encodes CATDPLGQPQHF.

The table lists this clone with a count of one. The chain joins TRBV18 to TRBJ2-6; 8 nucleotides agree with TRBD2. The CDR3 totals 16 residues. The germline V gene encodes CDR1 KGHSH and CDR2 LQKENI. Unmatched junction bases numbered 4, after V lost 6 bases and J lost 0 bases. For the CDR3, the DNA is TGTGCCAGCTCGATAGCGGGAACCTCTGGGGCCAACGTCCTGACTTTC. Residues: CASSIAGTSGANVLTF.

This clone was recorded only once. The chain joins TRBV7-9 to TRBJ1-1, with D unclear. Germline CDR1 SEHNR, CDR2 FQNEAQ (reference sequence). V was pared by 3 bases and J by 5 bases, with 4 bases between. The CDR3 runs to 11 residues. CDR3 loop: CASSFITEAFF. The CDR3 DNA sequence: TGTGCCAGCAGCTTTATAACTGAAGCTTTCTTT. The entire variable domain, with the rest obtained from reference TRBV7-9 and TRBJ1-1, is as follows: DTGVSQNPRHKITKRGQNVTFRCDPISEHNRLYWYRQTLGQGPEFLTYFQNEAQLEKSRLLSDRFSAERPKGSFSTLEIQRTEQGDSAMYLCASSFITEAFFGQGTRLTVV.

A remark on this clone: A clone one base away is much larger, so this may be a read error. V is TRBV6-4 and J is TRBJ1-5, with D perhaps matching TRBD1 (5 bases). The V and J ends lost 6 bases and 1 base respectively, with 7 bases between them. The CDR3 runs to 13 residues. Germline CDR1 reads MRHNA; CDR2 reads SNTAGT. CDR3 amino acids: CASSRDSNQPQHF. In nucleotides, the CDR3 is TGTGCCAGCAGCCGGGACAGCAATCAGCCCCAGCATTTT.